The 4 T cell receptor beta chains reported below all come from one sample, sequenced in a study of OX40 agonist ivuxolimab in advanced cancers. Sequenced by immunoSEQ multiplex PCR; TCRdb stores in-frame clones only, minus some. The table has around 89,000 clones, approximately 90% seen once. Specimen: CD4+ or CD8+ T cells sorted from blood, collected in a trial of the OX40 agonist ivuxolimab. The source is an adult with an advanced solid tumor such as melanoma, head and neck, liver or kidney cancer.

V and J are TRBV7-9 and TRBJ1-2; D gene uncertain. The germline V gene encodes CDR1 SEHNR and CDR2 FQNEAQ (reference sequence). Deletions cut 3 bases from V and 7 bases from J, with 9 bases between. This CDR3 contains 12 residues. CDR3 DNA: TGTGCCAGCAGCTTTTCGGGGAGTGGCTACACCTTC. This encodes CASSFSGSGYTF.

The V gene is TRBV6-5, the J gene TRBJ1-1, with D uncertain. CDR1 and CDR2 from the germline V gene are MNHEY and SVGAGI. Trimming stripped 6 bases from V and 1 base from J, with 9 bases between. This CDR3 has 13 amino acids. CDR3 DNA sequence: TGTGCCAGCAGAACTTCAACGAACACTGAAGCTTTCTTT. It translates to CASRTSTNTEAFF.

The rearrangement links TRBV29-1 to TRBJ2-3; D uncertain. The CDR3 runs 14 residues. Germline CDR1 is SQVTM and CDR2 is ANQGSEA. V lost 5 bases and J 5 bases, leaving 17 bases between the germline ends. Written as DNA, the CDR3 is TGCAGCGTTAACCAGTTTACCTTGGGAGATACGCAGTATTTT. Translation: CSVNQFTLGDTQYF.

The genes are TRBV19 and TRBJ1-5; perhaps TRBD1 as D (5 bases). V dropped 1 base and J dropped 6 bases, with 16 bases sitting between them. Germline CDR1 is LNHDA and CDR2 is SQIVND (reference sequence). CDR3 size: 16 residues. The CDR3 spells CASSIGDHMVSQPQHF. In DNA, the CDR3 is TGTGCCAGTAGTATAGGGGACCATATGGTCAGTCAGCCCCAGCATTTT.